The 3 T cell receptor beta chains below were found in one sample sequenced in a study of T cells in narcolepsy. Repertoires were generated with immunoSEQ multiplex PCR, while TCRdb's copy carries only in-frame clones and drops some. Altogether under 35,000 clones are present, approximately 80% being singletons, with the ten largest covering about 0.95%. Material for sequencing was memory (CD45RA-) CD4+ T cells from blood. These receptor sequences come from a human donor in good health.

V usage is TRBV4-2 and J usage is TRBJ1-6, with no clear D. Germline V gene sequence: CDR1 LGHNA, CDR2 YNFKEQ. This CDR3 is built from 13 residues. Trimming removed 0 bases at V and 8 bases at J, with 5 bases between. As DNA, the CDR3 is TGTGCCAGCAGCCAAGATAAGCATTCACCCCTCCACTTT. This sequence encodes CASSQDKHSPLHF.

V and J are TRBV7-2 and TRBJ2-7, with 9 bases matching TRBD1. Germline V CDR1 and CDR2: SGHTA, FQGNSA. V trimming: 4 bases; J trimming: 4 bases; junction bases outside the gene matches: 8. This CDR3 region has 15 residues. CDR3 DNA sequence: TGTGCCAGCAGCTCCCAACAGGGGGCTATGTACGAGCAGTACTTC. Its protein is CASSSQQGAMYEQYF.

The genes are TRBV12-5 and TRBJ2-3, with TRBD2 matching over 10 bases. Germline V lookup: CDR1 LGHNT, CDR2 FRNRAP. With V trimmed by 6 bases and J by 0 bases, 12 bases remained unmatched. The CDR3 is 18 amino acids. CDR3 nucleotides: TGTGCTAGTGGCTTCGTGATAGCGGGGGGATCTAGCACAGATACGCAGTATTTT. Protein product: CASGFVIAGGSSTDTQYF. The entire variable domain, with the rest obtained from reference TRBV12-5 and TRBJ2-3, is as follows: DARVTQTPRHKVTEMGQEVTMRCQPILGHNTVFWYRQTMMQGLELLAYFRNRAPLDDSGMPKDRFSAEMPDATLATLKIQPSEPRDSAVYFCASGFVIAGGSSTDTQYFGPGTRLTVL.